What follows are 18 T cell receptor beta chains derived from one specimen sequenced in a study of regulatory T cells in long-lasting Graves disease. Described time point: persistent/refractory GD, antithyroid drugs over 5 years with positive TRAb. PBMC-derived RNA was used for the TCR library. Building the TCR beta libraries relied on iRepertoire HTBI primers, and CDR3 regions underwent Arm-PCR. TCRdb re-analysed the multiplex PCR reads in MiXCR, keeping a single row per CDR3 protein. The sample has roughly 360,000 distinct CDR3 sequences, around 23% seen once. The sample in question was peripheral blood mononuclear cells (PBMCs), obtained when the disease was refractory, from a patient treated with antithyroid drugs. The receptors here all came from a woman aged 40 to 55 with Graves disease.

The chain carries TRBV7-9 and TRBJ2-3; D is unresolved. The germline V and J ends were trimmed by 0 bases and 5 bases, with 15 bases remaining between them. Germline loops: CDR1 SEHNR, CDR2 FQNEAQ (reference sequence). CDR3 length: 16 amino acids. Here the CDR3 DNA reads TGTGCCAGCAGCTTAGCGCGGTATAGGATGGGAGATACGCAGTATTTT. Translated: CASSLARYRMGDTQYF. Together with reference TRBV7-9 and TRBJ2-3, the CDR3 gives the full variable domain: DTGVSQNPRHKITKRGQNVTFRCDPISEHNRLYWYRQTLGQGPEFLTYFQNEAQLEKSRLLSDRFSAERPKGSFSTLEIQRTEQGDSAMYLCASSLARYRMGDTQYFGPGTRLTVL.

This clonotype showed up many times. The J gene is TRBJ2-5, the V gene TRBV6-2 or TRBV6-3; 11 nucleotides align to TRBD1. The closer fit of TRBJ2-7 to the DNA end suggests the J call may be wrong. The CDR3 covers 15 residues. CDR1 is MNHEY and CDR2 is SVGEGT in the germline V gene. The CDR3 sequence: CASSEVGDRGYEQYF. The CDR3 DNA reads as TGTGCCAGCAGTGAAGTTGGGGACAGGGGGTACGAGCAGTACTTC.

This clonotype has at least ten counts. V and J are TRBV12-3 or TRBV12-4 and TRBJ2-1; D not certain. This CDR3 has 13 amino acids. With 3 bases removed from V and 6 bases from J, the gap between germline ends came to 9 bases. In DNA form, the CDR3 reads TGTGCCAGCAGTTTGGTTCCGGGCAATGAGCAGTTCTTC. Its protein product is CASSLVPGNEQFF.

At least ten counts were recorded for this clonotype. This chain joins TRBV12-3 or TRBV12-4 and TRBJ2-5; the D gene is possibly TRBD2 (6 bases). The CDR3 spans 15 residues. The V and J ends lost 0 bases and 4 bases respectively, with 12 bases between them. In DNA, the CDR3 is TGTGCCAGCAGTTTAGCTAGGAGGGGAAGAGAGACCCAGTACTTC. Protein sequence: CASSLARRGRETQYF.

There are many counts of this clonotype. The V and J genes are TRBV25-1 and TRBJ2-5; no clear D. Germline CDR1 MGHDK, CDR2 SYGVNS. Between the trimmed V and J ends, which lost 3 bases and 5 bases, there was a span of 13 bases. The CDR3 runs to 14 residues. The CDR3 protein is CASSDISIQETQYF. The CDR3 nucleotides are TGTGCCAGCAGTGACATCAGCATACAGGAGACCCAGTACTTC.

This sequence joins TRBV11-2 and TRBJ2-7; no definite D call. Germline V CDR1 and CDR2: SGHAT, FQNNGV. V gave up 2 bases and J gave up 0 bases, with 23 bases separating them. CDR3 size: 19 residues. CDR3 coding DNA: TGTGCCAGCAGCTTAACCCTTTCCTTGGACGTAACCTACTCCTACGAGCAGTACTTC. It yields the protein CASSLTLSLDVTYSYEQYF.

The chain combines TRBV6-1 with TRBJ2-1, with D possibly matching TRBD1 (5 bases). CDR3 length: 16 amino acids. Trimming shortened V by 8 bases and J by 6 bases, and 23 bases separated the two germline ends. CDR1 MNHNS and CDR2 SASEGT come from the germline V gene. CDR3 DNA sequence: TGTGCCAGCCTCGCCGGTGGGGCCTATAACTTCAATGAGCAGTTCTTC. Translating gives CASLAGGAYNFNEQFF.

V gene TRBV7-9 combines with J gene TRBJ2-7, with D possibly matching TRBD1 (5 bases). Trimming left V 5 bases short and J 3 bases short, with 14 bases between. This CDR3 is built from 14 residues. Germline CDR1 SEHNR, CDR2 FQNEAQ (reference sequence). The CDR3 DNA is TGTGCCAGCAGCCCGCAGGGCTACTACTACGAGCAGTACTTC. Its translation is CASSPQGYYYEQYF. The full variable domain, in which reference TRBV7-9 and TRBJ2-7 provide the parts outside the CDR3, is DTGVSQNPRHKITKRGQNVTFRCDPISEHNRLYWYRQTLGQGPEFLTYFQNEAQLEKSRLLSDRFSAERPKGSFSTLEIQRTEQGDSAMYLCASSPQGYYYEQYFGPGTRLTVT.

V gene TRBV14 combines with J gene TRBJ2-7, with 7 bases fitting TRBD1. Per the germline V gene, CDR1 is SGHDN and CDR2 is FVKESK. Trimming removed 3 bases from V and 3 bases from J; junction bases left unmatched: 8. The CDR3 is 15 residues long. The DNA for the CDR3 is TGTGCCAGCAGCCAGGGAAGAGGGGGCCACTACGAGCAGTACTTC. Translated, it gives CASSQGRGGHYEQYF.

This clonotype was observed at least ten times. This chain links TRBV29-1 with TRBJ1-2; tentative D call: TRBD1 (5 bases). The CDR3 totals 18 residues. V lost 3 bases and J 2 bases, leaving 25 bases between the germline ends. Germline values: CDR1 SQVTM, CDR2 ANQGSEA. DNA for the CDR3: TGCAGCGTTGACCCGGGGGGAGCCTCAAGGAGGGGAAACTATGGCTACACCTTC. It specifies CSVDPGGASRRGNYGYTF.

The V and J genes are TRBV20-1 and TRBJ1-1; D call uncertain. V lost 3 bases and J lost 5, with 10 bases in between. CDR3 size: 12 residues. CDR1 and CDR2 from the germline V gene are DFQATT and SNEGSKA (reference sequence). The CDR3, as DNA: TGCAGTGCTAGTTTCGGGGAAACTGAAGCTTTCTTT. It is translated as CSASFGETEAFF.

V usage is TRBV7-9 and J usage is TRBJ1-1; tentatively, D is TRBD1 (5 bases). Trimming removed 5 bases from V and 3 bases from J, with 19 bases in between. Germline lookup yields CDR1 SEHNR and CDR2 FQNEAQ (reference sequence). The CDR3 runs to 16 residues. CDR3 residues: CASSHNRRGGDTEAFF. For the CDR3, the DNA is TGTGCCAGCAGCCATAACCGTCGTGGGGGTGACACTGAAGCTTTCTTT.

This clonotype was seen repeatedly, ten times or more. This sequence joins TRBV6-1 and TRBJ1-5, with a weak D call TRBD1 (6 bases). Germline assignment: CDR1 MNHNS and CDR2 SASEGT. The CDR3 extends over 16 amino acids. Trimming pared 5 bases from V and 5 bases from J, leaving 19 bases between. CDR3 DNA sequence: TGTGCCAGCAGTCCCGGGACACCCTTAGAGCATCAGCCCCAGCATTTT. Residues: CASSPGTPLEHQPQHF.

This clonotype showed up many times. The chain recombines TRBV28 with TRBJ2-7; TRBD1 matches at 8 bases. The CDR3 contains 14 residues. J lost 0 bases, V lost 6 bases, and 4 bases had no gene match. The germline gives CDR1 MDHEN, CDR2 SYDVKM. The CDR3: CASSSQGGSYEQYF. The CDR3 DNA is TGTGCCAGCAGCTCACAGGGGGGCTCCTACGAGCAGTACTTC.

This clonotype was counted many times. Written as DNA, the CDR3 is TGTGCCAGCAGTGTCGGCCCTGTAGAGACCCAGTACTTC. The encoded protein is CASSVGPVETQYF. The chain recombines TRBV2 with TRBJ2-5, with D unclear. From germline, CDR1 is SNHLY and CDR2 FYNNEI. Trimming left V 4 bases short and J 4 bases short, with 10 bases between. The CDR3 is 13 residues long. Combining the CDR3 with reference TRBV2 and TRBJ2-5 gives the whole variable domain EPEVTQTPSHQVTQMGQEVILRCVPISNHLYFYWYRQILGQKVEFLVSFYNNEISEKSEIFDDQFSVERPDGSNFTLKIRSTKLEDSAMYFCASSVGPVETQYFGPGTRLLVL.

This clonotype was recorded many times. The chain recombines TRBV12-3 or TRBV12-4 with TRBJ1-2; D gene uncertain. CDR3 length: 13 amino acids. The germline V and J ends were trimmed by 7 bases and 1 base, with 10 bases remaining between them. CDR3 nucleotide sequence: TGTGCCAGCACCGCCCGGGGTAACTATGGCTACACCTTC. It is translated as CASTARGNYGYTF.

J is TRBJ2-7 and V is TRBV7-2, with a weak D call TRBD2 (5 bases). CDR1 and CDR2 (germline): SGHTA, FQGNSA. The CDR3 is 13 amino acids. V dropped 8 bases and J dropped 5 bases, with 16 bases sitting between them. This chain's CDR3 is CASASGGGHEQYF. The CDR3 DNA sequence: TGTGCCAGCGCATCAGGAGGAGGCCACGAGCAGTACTTC.

A remark on this clonotype: A much bigger clone sits one base away, suggesting this may be a read error. The chain employs TRBV5-4 and TRBJ2-7, with D tentatively TRBD1 (6 bases). V gave up 3 bases and J gave up 1 base, with 8 bases separating them. The germline V gene encodes CDR1 SGHNT and CDR2 YYREEE (reference sequence). The length of the CDR3 is 13 residues. This CDR3 is CASSSGVSYEQYF. In nucleotides, the CDR3 is TGTGCCAGCAGCTCAGGGGTTTCCTACGAGCAGTACTTC.